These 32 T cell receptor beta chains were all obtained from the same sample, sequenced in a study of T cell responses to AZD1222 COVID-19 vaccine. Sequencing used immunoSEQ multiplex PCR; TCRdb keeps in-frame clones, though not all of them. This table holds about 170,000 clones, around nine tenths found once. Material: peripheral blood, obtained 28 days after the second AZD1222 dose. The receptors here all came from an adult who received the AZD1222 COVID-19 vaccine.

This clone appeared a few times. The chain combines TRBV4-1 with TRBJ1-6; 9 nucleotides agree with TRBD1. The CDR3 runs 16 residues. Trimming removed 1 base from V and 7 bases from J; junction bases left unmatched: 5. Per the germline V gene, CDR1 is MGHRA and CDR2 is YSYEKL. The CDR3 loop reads CASSQGYGTGNSPLHF. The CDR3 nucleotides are TGCGCCAGCAGCCAAGGATACGGGACAGGGAATTCACCCCTCCACTTT.

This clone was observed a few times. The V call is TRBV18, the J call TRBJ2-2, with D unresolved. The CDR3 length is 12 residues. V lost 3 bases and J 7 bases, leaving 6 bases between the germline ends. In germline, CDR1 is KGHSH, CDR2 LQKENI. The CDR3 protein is CASSPNGGELFF. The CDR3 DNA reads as TGTGCCAGCTCACCGAACGGCGGGGAGCTGTTTTTT.

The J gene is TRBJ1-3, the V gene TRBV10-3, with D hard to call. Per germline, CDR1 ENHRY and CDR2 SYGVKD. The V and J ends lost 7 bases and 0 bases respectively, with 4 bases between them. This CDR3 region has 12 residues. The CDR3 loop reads CAITTSGNTIYF. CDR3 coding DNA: TGTGCCATCACGACCTCTGGAAACACCATATATTTT.

The CDR3 loop is CASGPSIHLDTQYF. The CDR3 region has the DNA TGCGCCAGCGGCCCTAGCATCCATCTGGATACGCAGTATTTT. The rearrangement joins TRBV10-2 to TRBJ2-3; a possible D gene is TRBD2 (5 bases). The CDR3 length is 14 residues. CDR1 is WSHSY, CDR2 SAAADI, per germline. Trimming removed 8 bases at V and 6 bases at J, with 18 bases between.

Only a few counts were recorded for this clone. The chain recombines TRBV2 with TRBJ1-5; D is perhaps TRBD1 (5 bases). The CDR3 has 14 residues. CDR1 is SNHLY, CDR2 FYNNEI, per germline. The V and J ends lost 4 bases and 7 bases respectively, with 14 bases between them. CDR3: CASSAGAREQPQHF. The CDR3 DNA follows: TGTGCCAGCAGTGCTGGGGCCAGGGAACAGCCCCAGCATTTT.

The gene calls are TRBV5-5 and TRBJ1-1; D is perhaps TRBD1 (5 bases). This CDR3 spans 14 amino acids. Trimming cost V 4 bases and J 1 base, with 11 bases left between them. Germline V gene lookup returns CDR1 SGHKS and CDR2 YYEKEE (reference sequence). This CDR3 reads CASSGDATNTEAFF. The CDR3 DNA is TGTGCCAGCAGCGGGGACGCAACGAACACTGAAGCTTTCTTT.

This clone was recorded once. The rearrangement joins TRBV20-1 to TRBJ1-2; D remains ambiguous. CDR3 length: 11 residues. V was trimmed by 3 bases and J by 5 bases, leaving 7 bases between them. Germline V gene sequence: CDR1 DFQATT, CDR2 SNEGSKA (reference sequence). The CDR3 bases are TGCAGTGCTAGGAATCGGTATGGCTACACCTTC. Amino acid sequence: CSARNRYGYTF.

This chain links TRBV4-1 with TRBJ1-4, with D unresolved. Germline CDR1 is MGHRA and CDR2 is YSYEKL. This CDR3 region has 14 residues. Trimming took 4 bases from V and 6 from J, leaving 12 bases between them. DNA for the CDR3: TGCGCCAGCAGCCCGAAGGAGAACTATGAAAAACTGTTTTTT. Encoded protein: CASSPKENYEKLFF.

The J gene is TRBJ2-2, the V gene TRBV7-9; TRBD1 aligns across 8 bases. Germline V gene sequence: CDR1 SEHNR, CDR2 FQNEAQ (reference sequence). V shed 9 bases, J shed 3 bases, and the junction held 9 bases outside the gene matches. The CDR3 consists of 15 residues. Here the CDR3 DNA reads TGTGCCAGTACCCTAGGGACAGGTCACACCGGGGAGCTGTTTTTT. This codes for CASTLGTGHTGELFF.

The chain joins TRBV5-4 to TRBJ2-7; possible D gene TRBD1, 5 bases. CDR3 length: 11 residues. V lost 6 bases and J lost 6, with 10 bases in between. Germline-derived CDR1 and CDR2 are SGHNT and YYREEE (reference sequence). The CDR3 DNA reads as TGTGCCAGCACCCAGGGTACCGAGCAGTACTTC. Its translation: CASTQGTEQYF.

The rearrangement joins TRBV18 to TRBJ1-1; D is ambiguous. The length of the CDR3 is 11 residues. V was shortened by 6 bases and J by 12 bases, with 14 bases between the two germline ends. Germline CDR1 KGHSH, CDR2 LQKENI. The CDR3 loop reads CASSRSVLTFF. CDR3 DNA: TGTGCCAGCTCGCGTTCTGTTTTAACTTTCTTT. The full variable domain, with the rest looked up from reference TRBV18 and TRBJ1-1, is NAGVMQNPRHLVRRRGQEARLRCSPMKGHSHVYWYRQLPEEGLKFMVYLQKENIIDESGMPKERFSAEFPKEGPSILRIQQVVRGDSAAYFCASSRSVLTFFGQGTRLTVV.

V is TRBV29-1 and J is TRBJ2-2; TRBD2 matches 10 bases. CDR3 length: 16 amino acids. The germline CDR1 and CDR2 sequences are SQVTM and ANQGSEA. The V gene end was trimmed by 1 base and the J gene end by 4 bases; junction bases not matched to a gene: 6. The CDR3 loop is CSVEGLAGATTGELFF. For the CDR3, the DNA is TGCAGCGTTGAAGGGCTAGCGGGGGCCACCACCGGGGAGCTGTTTTTT.

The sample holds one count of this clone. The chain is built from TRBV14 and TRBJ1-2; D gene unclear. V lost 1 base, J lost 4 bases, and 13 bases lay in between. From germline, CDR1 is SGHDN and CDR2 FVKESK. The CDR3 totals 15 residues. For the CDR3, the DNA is TGTGCCAGCAGCCAAGCGGTACTGCCGCTCTATGGCTACACCTTC. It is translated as CASSQAVLPLYGYTF.

The CDR3 sequence is CAIGTSDTGELFF. DNA of the CDR3: TGTGCCATCGGGACTAGCGATACCGGGGAGCTGTTTTTT. The chain recombines TRBV5-4 with TRBJ2-2, with 10 bases identical to TRBD2. The CDR3 sequence is 13 residues long. Germline V gene data show CDR1 as SGHNT and CDR2 as YYREEE (reference sequence). Trimming took 9 bases from V and 5 from J; bases not matched to a gene: 4.

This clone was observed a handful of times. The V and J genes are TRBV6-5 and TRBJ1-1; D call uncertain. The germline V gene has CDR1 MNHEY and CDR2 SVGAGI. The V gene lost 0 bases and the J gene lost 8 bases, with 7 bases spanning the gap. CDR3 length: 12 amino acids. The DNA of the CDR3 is TGTGCCAGCAGTTACTCGGGCAGAGAAGCTTTCTTT. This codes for CASSYSGREAFF.

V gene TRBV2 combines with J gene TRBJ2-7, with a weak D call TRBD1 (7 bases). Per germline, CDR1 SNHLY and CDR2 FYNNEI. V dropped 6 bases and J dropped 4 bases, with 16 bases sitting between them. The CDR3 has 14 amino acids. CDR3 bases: TGTGCCAGCAGATCCCTCAGGGGGGTTTACGAGCAGTACTTC. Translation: CASRSLRGVYEQYF.

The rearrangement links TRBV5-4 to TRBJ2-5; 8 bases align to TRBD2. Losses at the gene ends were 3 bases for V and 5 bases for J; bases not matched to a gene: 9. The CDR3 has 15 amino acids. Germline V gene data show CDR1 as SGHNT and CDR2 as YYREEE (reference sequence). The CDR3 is CASSSAGAQGETQYF. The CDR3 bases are TGTGCCAGCAGCTCAGCGGGGGCCCAGGGGGAGACCCAGTACTTC.

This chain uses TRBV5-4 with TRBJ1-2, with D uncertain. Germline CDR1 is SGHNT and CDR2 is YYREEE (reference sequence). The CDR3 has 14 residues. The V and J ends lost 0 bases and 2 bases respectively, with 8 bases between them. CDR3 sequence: CASSLGGGNYGYTF. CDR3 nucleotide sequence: TGTGCCAGCAGCTTGGGGGGTGGGAACTATGGCTACACCTTC.

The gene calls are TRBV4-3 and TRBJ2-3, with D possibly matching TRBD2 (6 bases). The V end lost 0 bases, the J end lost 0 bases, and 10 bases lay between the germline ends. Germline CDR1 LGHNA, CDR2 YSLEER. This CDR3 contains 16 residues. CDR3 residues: CASSQDRAGSTDTQYF. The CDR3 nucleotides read TGCGCCAGCAGCCAAGATCGGGCGGGGAGCACAGATACGCAGTATTTT.

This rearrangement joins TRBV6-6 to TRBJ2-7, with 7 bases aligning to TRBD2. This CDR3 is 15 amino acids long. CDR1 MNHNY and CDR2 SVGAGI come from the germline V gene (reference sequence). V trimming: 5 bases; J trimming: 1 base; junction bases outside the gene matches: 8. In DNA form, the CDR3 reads TGTGCCAGCAGTCCGAGGGCCGGGGGGTCCTACGAGCAGTACTTC. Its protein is CASSPRAGGSYEQYF.

The CDR3 reads CASSPLRGAGPDTQYF. CDR3 sequence (DNA): TGTGCCAGCAGCCCCTTAAGGGGGGCGGGGCCAGATACGCAGTATTTT. The chain carries TRBV7-9 and TRBJ2-3; possibly TRBD1 or TRBD2 for D (6 bases each). The CDR3 length is 16 residues. Trimming removed 5 bases from V and 4 bases from J, with 19 bases in between. The germline CDR1 and CDR2 sequences are SEHNR and FQNEAQ (reference sequence).

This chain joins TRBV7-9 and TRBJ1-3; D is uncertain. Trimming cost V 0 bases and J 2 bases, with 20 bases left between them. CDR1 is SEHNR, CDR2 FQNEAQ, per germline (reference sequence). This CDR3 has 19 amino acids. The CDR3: CASSLAGFTAYPPGNTIYF. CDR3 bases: TGTGCCAGCAGCTTAGCGGGTTTTACAGCCTACCCTCCTGGAAACACCATATATTTT.

The CDR3 reads CASSLGLADTQYF. Written as DNA, the CDR3 is TGTGCCAGCAGCTTAGGTCTGGCGGATACGCAGTATTTT. This chain connects TRBV11-3 to TRBJ2-3; no reliable D call. The CDR3 is made up of 13 amino acids. V lost 1 base, J lost 6 bases, and 8 bases lay in between. CDR1 is SGHNT, CDR2 YENEEA, per germline. The full variable domain, in which reference TRBV11-3 and TRBJ2-3 provide the parts outside the CDR3, is EAGVVQSPRYKIIEKKQPVAFWCNPISGHNTLYWYLQNLGQGPELLIRYENEEAVDDSQLPKDRFSAERLKGVDSTLKIQPAELGDSAVYLCASSLGLADTQYFGPGTRLTVL.

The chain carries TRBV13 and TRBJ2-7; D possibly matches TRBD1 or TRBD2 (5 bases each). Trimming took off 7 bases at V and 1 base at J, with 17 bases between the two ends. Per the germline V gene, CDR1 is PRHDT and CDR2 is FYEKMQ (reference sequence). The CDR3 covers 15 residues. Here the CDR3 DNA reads TGTGCCAGCACCTATGGGGGTTCGGGGTCCTACGAGCAGTACTTC. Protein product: CASTYGGSGSYEQYF.

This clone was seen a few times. CDR3 nucleotides: TGCGCCAGCAGCTCCCAAGGACAGGGTGAAGAAGGCTACACCTTC. Protein product: CASSSQGQGEEGYTF. V and J are TRBV5-1 and TRBJ1-2; 8 nucleotides line up with TRBD1. Germline loops: CDR1 SGHRS, CDR2 YFSETQ. J was trimmed by 8 bases and V by 3 bases; bases with no gene match: 12. The CDR3 runs to 15 residues.

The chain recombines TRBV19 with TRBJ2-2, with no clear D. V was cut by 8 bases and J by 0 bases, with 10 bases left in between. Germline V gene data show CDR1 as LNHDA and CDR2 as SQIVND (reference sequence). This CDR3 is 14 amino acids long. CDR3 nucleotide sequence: TGTGCCAGTTCCCTTGGGACGAACACCGGGGAGCTGTTTTTT. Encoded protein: CASSLGTNTGELFF.

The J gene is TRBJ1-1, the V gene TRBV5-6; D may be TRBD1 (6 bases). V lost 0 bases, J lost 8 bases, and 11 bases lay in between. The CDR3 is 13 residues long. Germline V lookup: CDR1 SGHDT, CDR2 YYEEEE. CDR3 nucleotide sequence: TGTGCCAGCAGCTTGGAGTGGAGGGGGGAAGCTTTCTTT. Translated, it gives CASSLEWRGEAFF. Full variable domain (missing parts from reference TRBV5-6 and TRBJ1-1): DAGVTQSPTHLIKTRGQQVTLRCSPKSGHDTVSWYQQALGQGPQFIFQYYEEEERQRGNFPDRFSGHQFPNYSSELNVNALLLGDSALYLCASSLEWRGEAFFGQGTRLTVV.

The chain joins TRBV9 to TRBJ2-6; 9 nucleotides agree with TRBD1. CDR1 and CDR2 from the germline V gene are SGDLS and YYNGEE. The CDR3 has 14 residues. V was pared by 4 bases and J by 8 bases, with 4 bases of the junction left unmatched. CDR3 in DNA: TGTGCCAGCAGCATGGGACAGGGAACCAACGTCCTGACTTTC. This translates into CASSMGQGTNVLTF.

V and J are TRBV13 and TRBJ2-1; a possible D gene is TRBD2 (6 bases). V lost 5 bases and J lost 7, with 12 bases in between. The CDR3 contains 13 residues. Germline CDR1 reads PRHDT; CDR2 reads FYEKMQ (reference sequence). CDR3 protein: CASSPGLGNEQFF. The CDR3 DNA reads TGTGCCAGCAGCCCGGGACTGGGGAATGAGCAGTTCTTC.

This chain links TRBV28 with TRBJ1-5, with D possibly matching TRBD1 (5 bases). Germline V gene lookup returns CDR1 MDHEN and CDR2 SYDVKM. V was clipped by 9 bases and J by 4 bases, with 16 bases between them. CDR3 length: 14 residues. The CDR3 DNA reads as TGTGCCAGTTCTGGGGGGGGGACGAATCAGCCCCAGCATTTT. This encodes CASSGGGTNQPQHF.

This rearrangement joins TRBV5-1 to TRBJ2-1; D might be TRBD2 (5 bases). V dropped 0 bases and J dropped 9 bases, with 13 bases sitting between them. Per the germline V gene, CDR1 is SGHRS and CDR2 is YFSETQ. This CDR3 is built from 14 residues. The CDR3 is CASSLAFSSVEQFF. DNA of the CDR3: TGCGCCAGCAGCTTGGCCTTCAGTAGCGTTGAGCAGTTCTTC.

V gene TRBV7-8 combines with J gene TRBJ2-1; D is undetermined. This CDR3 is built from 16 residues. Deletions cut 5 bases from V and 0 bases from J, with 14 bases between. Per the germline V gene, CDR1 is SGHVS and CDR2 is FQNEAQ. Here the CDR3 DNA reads TGTGCCAGCAGCACCCTAGGTGCAGTCTCCTACAATGAGCAGTTCTTC. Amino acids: CASSTLGAVSYNEQFF.